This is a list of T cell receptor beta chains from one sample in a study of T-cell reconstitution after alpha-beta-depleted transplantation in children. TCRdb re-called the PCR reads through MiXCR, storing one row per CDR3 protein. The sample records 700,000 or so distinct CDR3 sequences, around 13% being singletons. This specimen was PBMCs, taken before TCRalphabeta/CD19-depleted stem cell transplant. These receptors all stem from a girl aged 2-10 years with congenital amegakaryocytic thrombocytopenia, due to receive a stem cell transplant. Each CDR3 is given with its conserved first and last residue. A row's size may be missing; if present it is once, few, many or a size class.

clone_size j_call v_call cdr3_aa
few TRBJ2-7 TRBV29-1 CSVGSGSNSYEQYF
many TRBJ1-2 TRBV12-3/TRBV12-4 CASSFSGSEGYTF
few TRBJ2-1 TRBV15 CATAGRKDYNEQFF
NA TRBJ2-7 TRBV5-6 CASSLGPERRIYEQYF
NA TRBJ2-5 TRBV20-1 CSARLPGLPQETQYF
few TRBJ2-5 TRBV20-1 CSAKGTSGRASLETQYF
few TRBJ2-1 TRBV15 CATSSDVEQFF
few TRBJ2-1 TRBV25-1 CASSEMANEQFF
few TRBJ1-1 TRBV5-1 CASSLSRGGNTEAFF
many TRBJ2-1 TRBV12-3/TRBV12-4 CASSLPGQGMNEQFF
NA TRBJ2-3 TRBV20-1 CSAASGLLPTDTQYF
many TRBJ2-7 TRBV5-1 CASSLGPFLGEDEQYF
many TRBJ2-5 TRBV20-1 CSAREGTALPETQYF
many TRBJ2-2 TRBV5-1 CASSLETSETGELFF
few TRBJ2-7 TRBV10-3 CAISESQSYEDRNFYEQYF
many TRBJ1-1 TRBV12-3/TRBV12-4 CASSLGPSEAFF
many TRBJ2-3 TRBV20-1 CSASLAGPTDTQYF
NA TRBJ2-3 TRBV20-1 CSAQTSGSWADTQYF
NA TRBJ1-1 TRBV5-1 CASSLQTGTTEAFF
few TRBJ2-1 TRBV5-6 CASSARAGEQFF
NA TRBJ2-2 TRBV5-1 CASSYAGRGTGELFF
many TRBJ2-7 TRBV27 CASSRSLDRTYEQYF
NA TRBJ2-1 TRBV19 CASSISGGQKFF
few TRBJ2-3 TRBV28 CASRPTAAGEHDTQYF